This paragraph covers one T cell receptor (beta chain) sequence. The RNA, about 0.45 to 1 ug, was put through reverse transcription using random hexamers. Multiplex immunoSEQ PCR targeted 54 Vbeta and 13 Jbeta TCR beta segments. Each CDR3 protein is one row after TCRdb ran MiXCR on the immunoSEQ multiplex PCR reads. This sample has roughly 100,000 distinct CDR3 sequences, with over 90% found just once. CDR3 size: 16 residues. Germline V lookup: CDR1 ENHRY, CDR2 SYGVKD. The V gene end was trimmed by 0 bases and the J gene end by 2 bases; junction bases not matched to a gene: 4. The sample belongs to a study of CD8 T cells in Susac syndrome.

V is TRBV10-3 and J is TRBJ1-5; TRBD1 agrees at 7 bases. The sequencing sample was made of CD4+ T cells from PBMCs. The origin of this receptor is a human donor with Susac syndrome. CDR3 nucleotide sequence: TGTGCCATCAGTGAGTCGACAGGGTCAGGCAATCAGCCCCAGCATTTT. This encodes CAISESTGSGNQPQHF.